This T cell receptor beta chain was sequenced in a study of T cell responses to AZD1222 COVID-19 vaccine. In the study overall: Doses given second, at about 4 or about 12 weeks, were pooled. Findings of the study overall: Variant regions that are unmutated are reportedly the target of nearly half of spike-specific TCRs. Females made up more of the donors, who were largely white British, and clonal diversity may have come out too low. Two AZD1222 administrations were followed by greater Spike-specific TCR breadth and depth.

Germline V gene lookup returns CDR1 WSHSY and CDR2 SAAADI. CDR3 length: 15 amino acids. Trimming removed 6 bases from V and 1 base from J, with 14 bases in between. Using immunoSEQ multiplex PCR, the repertoire was profiled, and TCRdb retains in-frame clones only, with some absent. The sample lists roughly 120,000 clones, roughly 92% seen once, with over 6.5% in the top ten. Notes on this clone: Its target is not known.

This specimen consisted of peripheral blood, obtained on day 0 of AZD1222 vaccination. The sequence came from an adult in good health. This chain connects TRBV10-2 to TRBJ2-3, with D possibly matching TRBD2 (6 bases). The CDR3 protein is CASSVVAGRTDTQYF. In nucleotides, the CDR3 is TGCGCCAGCAGCGTGGTGGCGGGGCGCACAGATACGCAGTATTTT.